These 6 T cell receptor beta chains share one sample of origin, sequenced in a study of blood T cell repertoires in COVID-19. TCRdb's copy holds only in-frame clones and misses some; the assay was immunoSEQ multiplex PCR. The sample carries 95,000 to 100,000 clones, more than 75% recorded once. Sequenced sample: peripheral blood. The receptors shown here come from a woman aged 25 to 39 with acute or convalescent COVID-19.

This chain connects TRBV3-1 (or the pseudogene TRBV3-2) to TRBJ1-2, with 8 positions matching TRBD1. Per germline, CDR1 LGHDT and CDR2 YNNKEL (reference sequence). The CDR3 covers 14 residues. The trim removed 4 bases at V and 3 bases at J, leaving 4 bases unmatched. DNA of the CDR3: TGTGCCAGCAGCCGCCCAGGGGGCTACTATGGCTACACCTTC. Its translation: CASSRPGGYYGYTF.

CDR3 in DNA: TGTGCCAGCAGTTTCCCAATAAGCATTAGCAATCAGCCCCAGCATTTT. Protein: CASSFPISISNQPQHF. The rearrangement uses TRBV28 and TRBJ1-5, with D unclear. Germline lookup yields CDR1 MDHEN and CDR2 SYDVKM. The CDR3 has 16 residues. V lost 3 bases, J lost 0 bases, and 12 bases lay in between.

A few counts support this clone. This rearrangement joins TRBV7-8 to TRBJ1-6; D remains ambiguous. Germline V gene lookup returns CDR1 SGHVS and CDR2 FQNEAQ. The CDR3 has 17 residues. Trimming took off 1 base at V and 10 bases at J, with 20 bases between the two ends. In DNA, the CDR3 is TGTGCCAGCAGCTTAGTAGCGGTCGGGTGGGGAGGATCACCCCTCCACTTT. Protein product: CASSLVAVGWGGSPLHF.

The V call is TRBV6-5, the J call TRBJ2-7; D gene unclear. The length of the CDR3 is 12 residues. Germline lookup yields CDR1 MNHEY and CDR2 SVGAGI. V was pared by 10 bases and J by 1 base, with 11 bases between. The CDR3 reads CATESDSYEQYF. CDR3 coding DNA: TGTGCCACTGAAAGCGATTCCTACGAGCAGTACTTC.

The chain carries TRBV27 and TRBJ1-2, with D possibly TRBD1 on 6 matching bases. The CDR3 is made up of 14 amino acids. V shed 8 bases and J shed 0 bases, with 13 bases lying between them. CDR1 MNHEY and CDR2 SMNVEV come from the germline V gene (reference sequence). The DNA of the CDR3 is TGTGCCAGCGTTGGACAGCAGCCTAACTATGGCTACACCTTC. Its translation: CASVGQQPNYGYTF.

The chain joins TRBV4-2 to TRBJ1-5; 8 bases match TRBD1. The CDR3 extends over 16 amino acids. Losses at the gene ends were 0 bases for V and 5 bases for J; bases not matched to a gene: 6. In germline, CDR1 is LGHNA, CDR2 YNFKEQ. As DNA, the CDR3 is TGTGCCAGCAGCCAAGAATTTGGACAGGGCCATCAGCCCCAGCATTTT. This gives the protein CASSQEFGQGHQPQHF.